This T cell receptor (beta chain) was retrieved from a study of T cell changes during pregnancy in multiple sclerosis. This CDR3 contains 15 residues. With 1 base removed from V and 4 bases from J, the gap between germline ends came to 12 bases. Germline V lookup: CDR1 SGHRS, CDR2 YFSETQ. Clones were read by immunoSEQ multiplex PCR, and TCRdb kept only the in-frame ones, dropping some. The sample records about 97,000 clones, 75% to 95% being singletons. The chain uses TRBV5-1 and TRBJ2-1, with D possibly being TRBD1 (5 bases). The clonotype was recovered from a female donor in good health, enrolled as a control in a pregnancy study. This material consisted of peripheral blood, taken in the second trimester of pregnancy. CDR3 coding DNA: TGCGCCAGCAGCTTGCACAGGTCACCGTACAATGAGCAGTTCTTC. Amino acid sequence: CASSLHRSPYNEQFF.